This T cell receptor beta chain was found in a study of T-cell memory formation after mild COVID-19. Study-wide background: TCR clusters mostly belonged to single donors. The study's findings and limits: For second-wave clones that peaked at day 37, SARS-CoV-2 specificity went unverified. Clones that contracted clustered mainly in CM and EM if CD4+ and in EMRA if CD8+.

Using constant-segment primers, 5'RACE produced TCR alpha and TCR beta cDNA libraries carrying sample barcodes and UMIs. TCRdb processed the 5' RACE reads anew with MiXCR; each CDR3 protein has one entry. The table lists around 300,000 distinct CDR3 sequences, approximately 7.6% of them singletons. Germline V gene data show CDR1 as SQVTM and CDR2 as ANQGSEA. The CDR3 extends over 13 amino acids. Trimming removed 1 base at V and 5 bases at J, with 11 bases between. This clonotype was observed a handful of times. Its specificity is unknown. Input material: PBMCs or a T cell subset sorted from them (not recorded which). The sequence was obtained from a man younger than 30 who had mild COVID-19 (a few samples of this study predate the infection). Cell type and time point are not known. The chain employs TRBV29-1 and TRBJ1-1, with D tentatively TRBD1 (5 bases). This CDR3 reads CSVEAQGGTEAFF. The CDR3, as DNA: TGCAGCGTTGAAGCCCAGGGTGGGACTGAAGCTTTCTTT. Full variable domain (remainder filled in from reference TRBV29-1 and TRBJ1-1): SAVISQKPSRDICQRGTSLTIQCQVDSQVTMMFWYRQQPGQSLTLIATANQGSEATYESGFVIDKFPISRPNLTFSTLTVSNMSPEDSSIYLCSVEAQGGTEAFFGQGTRLTVV.